One and the same sample provided the 26 T cell receptor beta chains below, sequenced in a study of cytomegalovirus exposure and HLA in healthy donors. The PCR was carried out with 60 Vbeta primers and 13 Jbeta primers. Data came from immunoSEQ multiplex PCR; TCRdb stores just in-frame clones and leaves some out. Altogether approximately 220,000 clones are present, around 75% being singletons, with the ten largest covering 1.8%. The sample taken for sequencing was PBMCs. The origin of the receptors is a woman younger than 45 in good health and CMV-seronegative.

To note about this clone: This sample also contains other DNA sequences that code for the same CDR3. The V and J genes are TRBV2 and TRBJ1-1, with D possibly matching TRBD1 (6 bases). The length of the CDR3 is 12 residues. Looked up from germline, CDR1 is SNHLY and CDR2 is FYNNEI. Between the trimmed V and J ends, which lost 4 bases and 8 bases, there was a span of 11 bases. The CDR3 is CASSVTGTEAFF. DNA for the CDR3: TGTGCCAGCAGTGTCACAGGGACCGAAGCTTTCTTT.

Worth noting for this clone: At the DNA level, this CDR3 is encoded by other sequences in the same sample as well. CDR3 in amino acids: CASSLRQIAEAFF. CDR3 in DNA: TGTGCCAGCAGTTTGAGACAGATCGCTGAAGCTTTCTTT. The rearrangement uses TRBV5-5 and TRBJ1-1, with TRBD1 as a possible D gene (5 bases). Trimming left V 5 bases short and J 6 bases short, with 14 bases between. Germline CDR1 is SGHKS and CDR2 is YYEKEE (reference sequence). The CDR3 length is 13 residues.

The J gene is TRBJ2-1, the V gene TRBV7-3, with 7 bases identical to TRBD2. CDR1 SGHTA and CDR2 FQGTGA come from the germline V gene. CDR3 length equals 15 residues. J gave up 6 bases and V 7 bases, and 12 bases lay outside the gene matches. The chain's CDR3 is CASTPEGLGVNEQFF. The CDR3 DNA is TGTGCCAGCACCCCTGAAGGACTAGGCGTCAATGAGCAGTTCTTC. The full variable domain, rest sourced from reference TRBV7-3 and TRBJ2-1, is GAGVSQTPSNKVTEKGKYVELRCDPISGHTALYWYRQSLGQGPEFLIYFQGTGAADDSGLPNDRFFAVRPEGSVSTLKIQRTERGDSAVYLCASTPEGLGVNEQFFGPGTRLTVL.

V gene TRBV29-1 combines with J gene TRBJ1-1, with TRBD1 as a possible D gene (5 bases). Germline values: CDR1 SQVTM, CDR2 ANQGSEA. V was clipped by 4 bases and J by 0 bases, with 12 bases between them. The CDR3 is made up of 14 amino acids. CDR3 region: CSVVQGNLNTEAFF. The CDR3 DNA follows: TGCAGCGTTGTTCAGGGCAACCTGAACACTGAAGCTTTCTTT.

The sample holds a few counts of this clone. The gene calls are TRBV5-1 and TRBJ2-2, with TRBD1 matching over 7 bases. After removal of 4 bases from V and 6 bases from J, the junction contained 6 bases not matched to a gene. The germline V gene has CDR1 SGHRS and CDR2 YFSETQ. The CDR3 spans 14 residues. The CDR3 region is CASSKTGRAGELFF. The CDR3 region has the DNA TGCGCCAGCAGCAAGACAGGGCGGGCCGGGGAGCTGTTTTTT. Full variable domain (missing parts from reference TRBV5-1 and TRBJ2-2): KAGVTQTPRYLIKTRGQQVTLSCSPISGHRSVSWYQQTPGQGLQFLFEYFSETQRNKGNFPGRFSGRQFSNSRSEMNVSTLELGDSALYLCASSKTGRAGELFFGEGSRLTVL.

The V call is TRBV29-1, the J call TRBJ1-1; D remains ambiguous. This CDR3 contains 13 residues. CDR1 and CDR2 (germline): SQVTM, ANQGSEA. Trimming left V 3 bases short and J 1 base short, with 9 bases between. For the CDR3, the DNA is TGCAGCGTTGACCTGGCGGGGAACACTGAAGCTTTCTTT. It encodes CSVDLAGNTEAFF.

The chain recombines TRBV6-1 with TRBJ1-6; unclear D gene. The CDR3 runs 14 residues. The germline V and J ends were trimmed by 1 base and 10 bases, with 11 bases remaining between them. Germline lookup yields CDR1 MNHNS and CDR2 SASEGT. CDR3 in DNA: TGTGCCAGCAGTGAAGGCCAGTGTGTCTCACCCCTCCACTTT. Translating it yields CASSEGQCVSPLHF.

The rearrangement uses TRBV7-3 and TRBJ1-1, with D hard to call. CDR3 size: 13 residues. V was cut by 5 bases and J by 1 base, with 8 bases left in between. The germline V gene has CDR1 SGHTA and CDR2 FQGTGA. The chain's CDR3 is CASSPGRNTEAFF. In DNA, the CDR3 is TGTGCCAGCAGCCCGGGGAGGAACACTGAAGCTTTCTTT.

In DNA, the CDR3 is TGTGCCTGCGGCACTGAAGCTTTCTTT. As protein: CACGTEAFF. V usage is TRBV7-9 and J usage is TRBJ1-1; no clear D gene. The germline V and J ends were trimmed by 11 bases and 4 bases, with 5 bases remaining between them. This CDR3 has 9 residues. Germline-derived CDR1 and CDR2 are SEHNR and FQNEAQ (reference sequence).

Only a few counts were recorded for this clone. The junction and the germline gene differ at one end; a read error may be behind it. The rearrangement joins TRBV7-8 to TRBJ1-5, with a possible D match to TRBD1 (5 bases). Germline V gives CDR1 SGHVS, CDR2 FQNEAQ. This CDR3 spans 14 amino acids. The CDR3 loop reads CASNLIGGNQPQHF. CDR3 coding DNA: TGTGCCAGCAACTTAATCGGGGGGAATCAGCCCCAGCATTTT.

Concerning this clone: Germline is not matched at one junction end, which may reflect a read error. This chain connects TRBV6-5 to TRBJ2-7, with D tentatively TRBD1 (6 bases). This CDR3 has 12 amino acids. CDR1 and CDR2 (germline): MNHEY, SVGAGI. DNA for the CDR3: TGTGCCAGCAGTTACTCCGCCGGGACATATGACTTC. This sequence encodes CASSYSAGTYDF.

The chain employs TRBV7-3 and TRBJ1-1; 7 bases line up with TRBD1. The CDR3 runs to 14 residues. The junction had 4 bases not matched to a gene; V was cut back by 1 base and J by 5 bases. CDR1 SGHTA and CDR2 FQGTGA come from the germline V gene. The CDR3 DNA sequence: TGTGCCAGCAGCTTAATAGGGGGCGGGACTGAAGCTTTCTTT. Translated, it gives CASSLIGGGTEAFF.

The rearrangement links TRBV4-1 to TRBJ2-7; 10 bases align to TRBD1. The trim removed 1 base at V and 2 bases at J, leaving 11 bases unmatched. CDR3 length: 18 amino acids. Germline V CDR1 and CDR2: MGHRA, YSYEKL. CDR3 amino acids: CASSQVTRRQGATYEQYF. The CDR3 DNA is TGCGCCAGCAGCCAAGTAACAAGAAGACAGGGGGCAACCTACGAGCAGTACTTC.

This sequence joins TRBV12-5 and TRBJ2-3; TRBD2 might be the D (6 bases). This CDR3 contains 16 residues. Trimming shortened V by 2 bases and J by 0 bases, and 12 bases separated the two germline ends. CDR1 is LGHNT, CDR2 FRNRAP, per germline. CDR3 nucleotide sequence: TGTGCTAGTGGTTTGTCGTTAGCGGAAAGCACAGATACGCAGTATTTT. Its translation: CASGLSLAESTDTQYF.

CDR3 sequence (DNA): TGTGCCAGCTGGGAGGGGGGAGTCGAAGCTTTCTTT. Its translation is CASWEGGVEAFF. The chain joins TRBV6-5 to TRBJ1-1; TRBD1 is a possible D gene (6 bases). V dropped 8 bases and J dropped 8 bases, with 15 bases sitting between them. The CDR3 spans 12 residues. CDR1 is MNHEY, CDR2 SVGAGI, per germline.

This chain uses TRBV5-1 with TRBJ1-4; TRBD1 is a possible D gene (5 bases). Germline lookup yields CDR1 SGHRS and CDR2 YFSETQ. The CDR3 consists of 15 residues. With 0 bases removed from V and 7 bases from J, the gap between germline ends came to 13 bases. CDR3 in DNA: TGCGCCAGCAGCTTGGGGCGGGACGGTACTGAAAAACTGTTTTTT. This codes for CASSLGRDGTEKLFF.

The chain is built from TRBV4-1 and TRBJ2-7; 12 bases are shared with TRBD2. Per germline, CDR1 MGHRA and CDR2 YSYEKL. Trimming removed 4 bases from V and 3 bases from J; junction bases left unmatched: 4. This CDR3 has 15 amino acids. The CDR3 sequence: CASSPSGRGSYEQYF. Here the CDR3 DNA reads TGCGCCAGCAGCCCTAGCGGGAGGGGGAGCTACGAGCAGTACTTC.

The chain is built from TRBV7-2 and TRBJ2-3, with 8 bases aligning to TRBD2. Unmatched junction bases numbered 10, after V lost 8 bases and J lost 6 bases. Germline V lookup: CDR1 SGHTA, CDR2 FQGNSA. This CDR3 has 14 amino acids. The CDR3 region is CASRLSGAWDTQYF. The DNA of the CDR3 is TGTGCCAGCCGCCTTAGCGGGGCGTGGGATACGCAGTATTTT.

The V and J genes are TRBV14 and TRBJ2-4; 7 positions match TRBD2. CDR3 length: 14 amino acids. J gave up 7 bases and V 0 bases, and 3 bases lay outside the gene matches. Germline V CDR1 and CDR2: SGHDN, FVKESK. This CDR3 reads CASSQESRENIQYF. The CDR3 nucleotides are TGTGCCAGCAGCCAAGAGTCGCGGGAGAACATTCAGTACTTC. Full variable domain (remainder filled in from reference TRBV14 and TRBJ2-4): EAGVTQFPSHSVIEKGQTVTLRCDPISGHDNLYWYRRVMGKEIKFLLHFVKESKQDESGMPNNRFLAERTGGTYSTLKVQPAELEDSGVYFCASSQESRENIQYFGAGTRLSVL.

The chain uses TRBV7-6 and TRBJ2-1; 12 bases are shared with TRBD1. The CDR3 is 14 amino acids. Germline CDR1 and CDR2: SGHVS and FNYEAQ. J gave up 9 bases and V 5 bases, and 5 bases lay outside the gene matches. The CDR3: CASSPGTGGSEQFF. The DNA of the CDR3 is TGTGCCAGCAGCCCCGGGACAGGGGGCAGTGAGCAGTTCTTC.

This chain links TRBV4-2 with TRBJ1-5; D unresolved. This CDR3 contains 16 residues. Per germline, CDR1 LGHNA and CDR2 YNFKEQ. The V end lost 0 bases, the J end lost 0 bases, and 9 bases lay between the germline ends. This chain's CDR3 is CASSQETAYSNQPQHF. The CDR3 region has the DNA TGTGCCAGCAGCCAAGAGACTGCTTATAGCAATCAGCCCCAGCATTTT.

The chain joins TRBV2 to TRBJ1-1; D call uncertain. The V gene lost 0 bases and the J gene lost 11 bases, with 16 bases spanning the gap. The germline CDR1 and CDR2 sequences are SNHLY and FYNNEI. This CDR3 is built from 14 residues. The CDR3 here is CASSEALSSFRAFF. The CDR3 coding sequence is TGTGCCAGCAGTGAAGCGCTGAGCTCCTTCAGGGCTTTCTTT.

The chain links TRBV6-1 to TRBJ2-1; D uncertain. V lost 2 bases and J lost 15, with 17 bases in between. Germline V gene sequence: CDR1 MNHNS, CDR2 SASEGT. The CDR3 is made up of 13 amino acids. In DNA, the CDR3 is TGTGCCAGCAGTGAACAGGAATTTTTCTATCGGTTCTTC. Protein sequence: CASSEQEFFYRFF.

This chain joins TRBV18 and TRBJ2-4; 10 nucleotides line up with TRBD2. The V gene end was trimmed by 2 bases and the J gene end by 6 bases; junction bases not matched to a gene: 7. CDR1 and CDR2 from the germline V gene are KGHSH and LQKENI. This CDR3 region has 16 residues. This chain's CDR3 is CASSPDGLAGVNIQYF. CDR3 DNA: TGTGCCAGCTCACCAGATGGGCTAGCGGGGGTAAACATTCAGTACTTC.

This clone has only a few counts. The chain combines TRBV12-5 with TRBJ2-5, with TRBD1 matching 12 bases. This CDR3 has 15 amino acids. J was trimmed by 5 bases and V by 7 bases; bases with no gene match: 8. Germline values: CDR1 LGHNT, CDR2 FRNRAP. The CDR3 region is CASAPGDRGQETQYF. The CDR3 coding sequence is TGTGCTAGTGCCCCCGGGGACAGGGGGCAGGAGACCCAGTACTTC.

The chain employs TRBV28 and TRBJ1-2; 9 bases are shared with TRBD1. V was clipped by 5 bases and J by 3 bases; unmatched bases: 7. There are 15 residues in the CDR3. Germline V lookup: CDR1 MDHEN, CDR2 SYDVKM. The chain's CDR3 is CASSPAGDRDYGYTF. The DNA of the CDR3 is TGTGCCAGCAGTCCCGCCGGGGACAGGGACTATGGCTACACCTTC.